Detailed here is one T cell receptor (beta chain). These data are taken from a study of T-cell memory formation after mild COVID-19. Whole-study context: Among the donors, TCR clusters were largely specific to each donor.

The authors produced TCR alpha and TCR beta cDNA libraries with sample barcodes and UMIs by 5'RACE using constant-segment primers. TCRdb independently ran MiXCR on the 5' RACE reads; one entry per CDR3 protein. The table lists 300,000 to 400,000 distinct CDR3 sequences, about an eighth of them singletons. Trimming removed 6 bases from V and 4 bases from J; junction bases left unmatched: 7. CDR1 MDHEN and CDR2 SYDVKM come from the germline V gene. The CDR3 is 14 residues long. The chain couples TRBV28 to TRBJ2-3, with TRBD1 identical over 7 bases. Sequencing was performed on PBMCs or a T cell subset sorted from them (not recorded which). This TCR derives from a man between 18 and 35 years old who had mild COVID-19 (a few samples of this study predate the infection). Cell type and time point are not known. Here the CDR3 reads CASSPTGMSDTQYF. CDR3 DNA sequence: TGTGCCAGCAGCCCGACAGGGATGTCAGATACGCAGTATTTT.